This is a list of T cell receptor beta chains from one sample in a study of shared clonotypes between healthy human individuals. The method was immunoSEQ multiplex PCR; TCRdb's version includes in-frame clones alone and lacks a portion of them. The sample includes 2 million to 2.5 million clones, approximately 95% of them seen just once. The sequenced material came from naive CD4+ T cells from PBMCs. All receptors derive from a man younger than 30 in good health. Some clones in this sample may be carry-over from other donors' samples. Both conserved end residues are part of each CDR3. D genes are given only for firm matches. Clone size is not always given. Where it is, it says once, few, many or a class for expanded clones.

CDR3 protein,CDR3 DNA,D gene,clone size,J gene,V gene
CASSDSRGLLNQPQHF,TGTGCCAGCAGCGATTCCCGGGGTCTCCTTAATCAGCCCCAGCATTTT,-,once,TRBJ1-5,TRBV2
CASSLLSGGGYEQYF,TGCGCCAGCAGCTTGCTGTCAGGGGGCGGGTACGAGCAGTACTTC,TRBD1,once,TRBJ2-7,TRBV5-1
CASSRTGQETQYF,TGCGCCAGCAGCAGGACAGGACAAGAGACCCAGTACTTC,TRBD1,-,TRBJ2-5,TRBV5-1
CASSSPDVLEAFF,TGTGCCAGCAGTTCCCCGGACGTTTTGGAAGCTTTCTTT,-,-,TRBJ1-1,TRBV28
CASMTGISYEQYF,TGTGCCAGCATGACAGGGATCTCCTACGAGCAGTACTTC,TRBD1,-,TRBJ2-7,TRBV2
CASSFPGLNNEQFF,TGTGCCAGCAGCTTCCCCGGATTGAACAATGAGCAGTTCTTC,-,few,TRBJ2-1,TRBV7-3
CASSLQRDDTEAFF,TGTGCCAGCAGCCTCCAAAGGGATGACACTGAAGCTTTCTTT,-,-,TRBJ1-1,TRBV7-3
CASSSGQVDEKLFF,TGCGCCAGCAGCTCGGGACAGGTCGATGAAAAACTGTTTTTT,TRBD1,once,TRBJ1-4,TRBV5-1
CASSVAGTSYNEQFF,TGTGCCAGCAGCGTAGCAGGGACTTCCTACAATGAGCAGTTCTTC,-,-,TRBJ2-1,TRBV7-2
CASSQEGTTAEAFF,TGCGCCAGCAGCCAAGAAGGGACGACAGCTGAAGCTTTCTTT,-,-,TRBJ1-1,TRBV4-1
CASSFTGVRTDTQYF,TGCGCCAGCAGCTTTACGGGAGTAAGGACAGATACGCAGTATTTT,-,-,TRBJ2-3,TRBV5-1
CASSVSGRSTDTQYF,TGTGCCAGCAGCGTCAGCGGGAGGTCCACAGATACGCAGTATTTT,TRBD2,-,TRBJ2-3,TRBV9
CASSLGLVGTEAFF,TGTGCCAGCAGCTTAGGGTTGGTGGGCACTGAAGCTTTCTTT,-,-,TRBJ1-1,TRBV11-3
CASSAKDRAGSNEQFF,TGTGCCAGCAGTGCAAAGGACAGGGCAGGAAGCAATGAGCAGTTCTTC,TRBD1,once,TRBJ2-1,TRBV6-1
CASSHVGGLAFF,TGTGCCAGCAGCCACGTGGGGGGGCTGGCTTTCTTT,-,few,TRBJ1-1,TRBV25-1
CASSARVAEQYF,TGTGCCAGCAGCGCCCGGGTGGCCGAGCAGTACTTC,-,-,TRBJ2-7,TRBV7-2
CASTGSGSSYNEQFF,TGCGCCAGCACGGGTAGCGGGAGCTCCTACAATGAGCAGTTCTTC,TRBD2,-,TRBJ2-1,TRBV5-1
CASSSHLREGSSYNEQFF,TGTGCCAGCAGCTCACACTTGCGGGAGGGAAGCTCCTACAATGAGCAGTTCTTC,TRBD2,-,TRBJ2-1,TRBV9
CASSKPPTWQQKEQYF,TGTGCCAGCAGCAAGCCCCCCACCTGGCAGCAGAAAGAGCAGTACTTC,-,-,TRBJ2-7,TRBV21-1
CASSFLPTRAGDGYTF,TGTGCCAGCAGTTTTCTCCCCACTCGGGCAGGGGATGGCTACACCTTC,-,-,TRBJ1-2,TRBV27
CASTQGTPGYEQYF,TGTGCCAGCACCCAAGGGACCCCGGGGTACGAGCAGTACTTC,-,-,TRBJ2-7,TRBV2
CASSLGGLAGPYNEQFF,TGCGCCAGCAGCTTGGGGGGACTAGCTGGCCCGTACAATGAGCAGTTCTTC,TRBD2,-,TRBJ2-1,TRBV5-1
CASSLSGVGYEQYF,TGCGCCAGCAGCTTATCGGGGGTTGGCTACGAGCAGTACTTC,-,once,TRBJ2-7,TRBV5-1
CATSSPGQGGYEQYF,TGTGCCACCAGCAGCCCGGGACAGGGAGGCTACGAGCAGTACTTC,TRBD1,-,TRBJ2-7,TRBV15
CSVDSGTEAFF,TGCAGCGTTGACTCGGGAACTGAAGCTTTCTTT,-,-,TRBJ1-1,TRBV29-1
CASSVGQGGRQPQHF,TGTGCCAGCAGCGTAGGTCAGGGCGGAAGACAGCCCCAGCATTTT,-,-,TRBJ1-5,TRBV9
CASSDGGTNEKLFF,TGCGCCAGCAGTGATGGGGGGACTAATGAAAAACTGTTTTTT,-,few,TRBJ1-4,TRBV10-1
CSVALARGRYNEQFF,TGCAGCGTTGCCCTCGCTCGGGGACGGTACAATGAGCAGTTCTTC,-,-,TRBJ2-1,TRBV29-1
CAISRSGHEQFF,TGTGCCATCAGTCGGAGTGGCCATGAGCAGTTCTTC,-,-,TRBJ2-1,TRBV10-3
CASSLGGTAFNEKLFF,TGTGCCAGCAGCTTAGGAGGGACAGCCTTTAATGAAAAACTGTTTTTT,TRBD1,-,TRBJ1-4,TRBV5-4